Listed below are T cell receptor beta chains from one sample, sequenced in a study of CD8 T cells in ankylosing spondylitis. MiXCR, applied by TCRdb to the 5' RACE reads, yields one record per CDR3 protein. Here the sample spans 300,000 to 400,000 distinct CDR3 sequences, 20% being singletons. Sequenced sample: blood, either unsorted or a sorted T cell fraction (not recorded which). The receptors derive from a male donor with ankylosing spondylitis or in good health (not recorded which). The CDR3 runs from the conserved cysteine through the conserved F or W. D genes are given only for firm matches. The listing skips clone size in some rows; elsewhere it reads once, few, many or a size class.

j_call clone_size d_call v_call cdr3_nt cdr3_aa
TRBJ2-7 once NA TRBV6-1 TGTGCCAGCAGTGTCGGGGTTGCCTACGAGCAGTACTTC CASSVGVAYEQYF
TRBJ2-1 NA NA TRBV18 TGTGCCAGCTCACCCCCGGGCCCCAATGAGCAGTTCTTC CASSPPGPNEQFF
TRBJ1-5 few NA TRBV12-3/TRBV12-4 TGTGCCAGCAGCCTCAGTTATAGCAATCAGCCCCAGCATTTT CASSLSYSNQPQHF
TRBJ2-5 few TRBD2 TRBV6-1 TGTGCCAGCAGAAGCGGGGGGGCAGGGACCCAGTACTTC CASRSGGAGTQYF
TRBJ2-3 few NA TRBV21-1 TGTGCCAGCAGACGACTAGCGGTGACAGATACGCAGTATTTT CASRRLAVTDTQYF
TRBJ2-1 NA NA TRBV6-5 TGTGCCAGCAGTTCATCCGGGGCTTTTTATCCCTACAATGAGCAGTTCTTC CASSSSGAFYPYNEQFF
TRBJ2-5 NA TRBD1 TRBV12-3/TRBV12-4 TGTGCCAGCAGTTTGACGACAGGGGGGCAACAAGAGACCCAGTACTTC CASSLTTGGQQETQYF
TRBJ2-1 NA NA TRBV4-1 TGCGCCAGCAGCCAATCAGGGGCGGGGCAGTTCTTC CASSQSGAGQFF
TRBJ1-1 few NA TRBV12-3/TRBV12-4 TGTGCCAGCAGTTCAATTAGCAGGGAAGCTTTCTTT CASSSISREAFF
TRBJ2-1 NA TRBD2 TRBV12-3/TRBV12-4 TGTGCCAGCAGTTTCTCCGGGACTAGAGATAATGAGCAGTTCTTC CASSFSGTRDNEQFF
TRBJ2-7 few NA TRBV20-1 TGCAGTGCTAGCCTGGGGGACCCCTACGAGCAGTACTTC CSASLGDPYEQYF
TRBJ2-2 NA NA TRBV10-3 TGTGCCACGAAGGGCGGTAACACCGAGGAGCTGCTTTTT CATKGGNTEELLF
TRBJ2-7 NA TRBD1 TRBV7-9 TGTGCCAGCAGCTCCGGACAGGGGCTGGGGGAGCAGTACTTC CASSSGQGLGEQYF
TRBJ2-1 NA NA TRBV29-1 TGCAGCGTTGAGGAATACGGGTCGGACTTGATCGGTGAGCAGTTCTTC CSVEEYGSDLIGEQFF
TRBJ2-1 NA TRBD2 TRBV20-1 TGCAGTGCTTCCCCCTGGACTAGCGGGGGGATCAGTGAGCAGTTCTTC CSASPWTSGGISEQFF
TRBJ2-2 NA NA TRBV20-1 TGCAGTGCTAGAGGAGCAGGTCAGGGCACCGGGGAGCTGTTTTTT CSARGAGQGTGELFF
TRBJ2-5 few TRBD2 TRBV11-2 TGTGCCAGCAGCTTAGGGTCAGCGGGATATGTCGCTTGGGAGACCCAGTACTTC CASSLGSAGYVAWETQYF
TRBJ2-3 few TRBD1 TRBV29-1 TGCAGCGCACCCCCGGACAGGGGGTTCCGAGATACGCAGTATTTT CSAPPDRGFRDTQYF
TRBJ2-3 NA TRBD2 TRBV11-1 TGTGCCAGCAGCTTCGAGGGACTAGCGGATACCTACAGAGATACGCAGTATTTT CASSFEGLADTYRDTQYF
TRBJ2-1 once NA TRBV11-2 TGTGCCAGCAGCTTAAGCTCGGTGGCCAGCTACGAGCAGTTCTTC CASSLSSVASYEQFF
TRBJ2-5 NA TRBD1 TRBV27 TGTGCCAGCAGTTTGGGACAGGGGAAGGAAGAGACCCAGTACTTC CASSLGQGKEETQYF
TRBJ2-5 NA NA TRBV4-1 TGCGCCAGCCGACCGGAGTCCCAAGAGACCCAGTACTTC CASRPESQETQYF
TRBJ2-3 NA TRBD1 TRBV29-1 TGCAGCGTTGGACAGGGGGCAACCACAGATACGCAGTATTTT CSVGQGATTDTQYF
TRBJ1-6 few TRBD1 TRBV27 TGTGCCAGCAGTTACAGGGGGCCCGCGCCCCTCCACTTT CASSYRGPAPLHF
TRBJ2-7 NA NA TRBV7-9 TGTGCCAGCAGCGGGGACGGGGGAGAGCAGTACTTC CASSGDGGEQYF
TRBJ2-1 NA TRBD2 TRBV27 TGTGCCAGCAGTTTATCGGGGACTAGCACCTTCAATGAGCAGTTCTTC CASSLSGTSTFNEQFF
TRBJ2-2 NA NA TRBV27 TGTGCCAGCTATCTGGTGAACACCGGGGAGCTGTTTTTT CASYLVNTGELFF
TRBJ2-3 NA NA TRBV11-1 TGTGCCAGCAGCTTATACGGCGATACGCAGTATTTT CASSLYGDTQYF
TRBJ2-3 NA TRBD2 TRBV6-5 TGTGCCAGCAGTTACCTTAGCGGGGGGGCAGGCACAGATACGCAGTATTTT CASSYLSGGAGTDTQYF
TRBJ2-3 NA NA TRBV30 TGTGCCTGGAGTGTTGGCGCCTCGGGTTCAGATACGCAGTATTTT CAWSVGASGSDTQYF
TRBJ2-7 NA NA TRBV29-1 TGCAGCGTAGTGGGGGACGGTTTCTCCTACGAGCAGTACTTC CSVVGDGFSYEQYF
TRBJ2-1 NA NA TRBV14 TGTGCCAGCAGCCAAGTAGGTCAAGGGGACGTCTACAATGAGCAGTTCTTC CASSQVGQGDVYNEQFF
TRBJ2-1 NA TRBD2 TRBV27 TGTGCCAGCAGTTTACGGGGGGGCGGTTACAATGAGCAGTTCTTC CASSLRGGGYNEQFF
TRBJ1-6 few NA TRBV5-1 TGCGCCAGCAGCTTGGTCACCGAGGACGTTGGTTCACCCCTCCACTTT CASSLVTEDVGSPLHF
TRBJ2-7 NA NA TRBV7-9 TGTGCCAGCAGCCACCCCGGGAACTACGAGCAGTACTTC CASSHPGNYEQYF
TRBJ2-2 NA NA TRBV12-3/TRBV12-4 TGTGCCAGCACGGGACTCAACACCGGGGAGCTGTTTTTT CASTGLNTGELFF
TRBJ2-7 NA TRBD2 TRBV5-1 TGCGCCAGCAGCTCGGAAGCGGGGACCCTCTCTTCCGGCGAGCAGTACTTC CASSSEAGTLSSGEQYF
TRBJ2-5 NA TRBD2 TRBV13 TGTGCCAGCAGCTTATCCGGACTAGTAGAGACCCAGTACTTC CASSLSGLVETQYF
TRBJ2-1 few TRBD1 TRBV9 TGTGCCAGCGCTCCCAAGGGGGCATTCATGGGGCAGTTCTTC CASAPKGAFMGQFF
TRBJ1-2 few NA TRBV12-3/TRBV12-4 TGTGCCAGCAGTTTAGCCCGGCAGGACTATGGCTACACCTTC CASSLARQDYGYTF
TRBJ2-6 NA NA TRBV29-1 TGCAGCGTGCCAAGTGGGGCCAACGTCCTGACTTTC CSVPSGANVLTF
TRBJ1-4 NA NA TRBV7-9 TGTGCCAGCAGCTTGACAGAGGGTCATGAAAAACTGTTTTTT CASSLTEGHEKLFF
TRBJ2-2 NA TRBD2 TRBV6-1 TGTGCCAGCACCCTAGCGGGGGGTTACACCGGGGAGCTGTTTTTT CASTLAGGYTGELFF
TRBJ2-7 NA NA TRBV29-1 TGCAGCGTTGTGACAGCGGCGAACGAGCAGTACTTC CSVVTAANEQYF
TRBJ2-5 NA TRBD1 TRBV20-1 TGCAGTGCTCCGGACAGGGTTCAAGAGACCCAGTACTTC CSAPDRVQETQYF
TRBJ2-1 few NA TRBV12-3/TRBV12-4 TGTGCCAGCAGTCTGGAGTGGGGGGAGCAGTTCTTC CASSLEWGEQFF
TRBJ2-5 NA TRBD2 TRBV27 TGTGCCAGCAGGGGCATAGCGGGGTTTCTAGAGACCCAGTACTTC CASRGIAGFLETQYF
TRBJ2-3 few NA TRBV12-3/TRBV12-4 TGTGCCAGCAGTTTTGAGGGCAGCACAGATACGCAGTATTTT CASSFEGSTDTQYF
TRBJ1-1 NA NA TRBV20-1 TGCAGTGCTAGGCCCTTAATAGGAGGGAGCACTGAAGCTTTCTTT CSARPLIGGSTEAFF
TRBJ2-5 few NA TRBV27 TGTGCCAGCAGACCCCAGGGAGGTACCAGAGGGGAGACCCAGTACTTC CASRPQGGTRGETQYF
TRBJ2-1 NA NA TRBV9 TGTGCCAGCAGCGTATGGGGGCCTGGCTTCAATGAGCAGTTCTTC CASSVWGPGFNEQFF
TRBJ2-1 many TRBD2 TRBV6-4 TGTGCCAGCAGTGACGAAGCGGGGGAATACAATGAGCAGTTCTTC CASSDEAGEYNEQFF